This is a list of T cell receptor beta chains from one sample in a study of OX40 agonist ivuxolimab in advanced cancers. Measured with immunoSEQ multiplex PCR; TCRdb has only the in-frame clones, and not every one. The sample holds 80,000 to 95,000 clones, about 91% seen once. The material was CD4+ or CD8+ T cells sorted from blood, obtained in a trial of the OX40 agonist ivuxolimab. These receptors were collected from an adult with an advanced solid tumor such as melanoma, head and neck, liver or kidney cancer. CDR3s include the opening cysteine and the closing phenylalanine or tryptophan. A D gene is named only where the DNA matches it firmly. Clone size appears in some rows only: once, few, many, or a class for an expanded clone.

j_call clone_size v_call d_call cdr3_aa cdr3_nt
TRBJ2-2 - TRBV6-5 - CASSYARTGGTGELFF TGTGCCAGCAGTTATGCCCGGACCGGGGGTACCGGGGAGCTGTTTTTT
TRBJ1-4 - TRBV11-3 - CASSLAGAEKLFF TGTGCCAGCAGCTTAGCGGGGGCAGAAAAACTGTTTTTT
TRBJ2-5 - TRBV5-1 TRBD2 CASSSGLAGGSGAQYF TGCGCCAGCAGCTCGGGACTAGCGGGGGGCTCTGGGGCCCAGTACTTC
TRBJ1-2 - TRBV6-5 - CASHRVGLYGYTF TGTGCCAGCCACAGGGTGGGCCTCTATGGCTACACCTTC
TRBJ2-2 - TRBV5-5 TRBD2 CASRRERPNTGELFF TGTGCCAGCAGGCGGGAGCGGCCGAACACCGGGGAGCTGTTTTTT
TRBJ2-3 - TRBV5-1 TRBD1 CASSLAYRGLTDTQYF TGCGCCAGCAGCTTGGCCTACAGGGGCTTGACGGATACGCAGTATTTT
TRBJ1-4 - TRBV5-4 TRBD1 CASSRSTGDRGEKLFF TGTGCCAGCAGCCGATCAACCGGGGACAGGGGGGAAAAACTGTTTTTT
TRBJ1-2 - TRBV5-3 - CARSWAAGLLGGGYTF TGTGCCAGAAGCTGGGCCGCGGGACTACTAGGAGGTGGCTACACCTTC
TRBJ2-3 - TRBV2 TRBD2 CASRKGTSGSSDTQYF TGTGCCAGCAGAAAAGGGACTAGCGGGAGTTCGGATACGCAGTATTTT
TRBJ1-2 - TRBV6-1 - CASSGGVYGYTF TGTGCCAGCAGTGGCGGGGTCTATGGCTACACCTTC
TRBJ1-6 - TRBV9 - CASSVAGAINSPLHF TGTGCCAGCAGCGTGGCCGGGGCGATTAATTCACCCCTCCACTTT
TRBJ1-5 - TRBV5-6 - CASSLGQDQPQHF TGTGCCAGCAGCTTGGGACAAGATCAGCCCCAGCATTTT
TRBJ1-2 - TRBV7-8 TRBD1 CASSFSTGPSFYGYTF TGTGCCAGCAGCTTCTCGACAGGGCCCTCCTTCTATGGCTACACCTTC
TRBJ2-6 once TRBV5-1 TRBD1 CASSLTGGPRSGANVLTF TGCGCCAGCAGCTTAACAGGGGGCCCCCGCTCTGGGGCCAACGTCCTGACTTTC
TRBJ2-7 - TRBV9 - CASSVGGAAYEQYF TGTGCCAGCAGCGTAGGTGGGGCGGCCTACGAGCAGTACTTC
TRBJ2-3 once TRBV14 - CASSQDGGAVSDTQYF TGTGCCAGCAGCCAAGATGGGGGGGCCGTTTCAGATACGCAGTATTTT
TRBJ2-7 - TRBV9 TRBD2 CASSETPGGVYEQYF TGTGCCAGCAGCGAGACCCCGGGGGGGGTCTACGAGCAGTACTTC
TRBJ2-7 - TRBV6-5 - CASSRAVSYEQYF TGTGCCAGCAGTAGGGCAGTCTCCTACGAGCAGTACTTC